The rows below give T cell receptor beta chains drawn from one sample of a study of T cells in Graves' hyperthyroidism and ophthalmopathy. MiXCR, applied by TCRdb to the multiplex PCR reads, yields one record per CDR3 protein. In the table there are about 740,000 distinct CDR3 sequences, around 15% of which are singletons. Sample: blood. The source of these receptors is a woman between 18 and 30 years old with Graves' hyperthyroidism. The CDR3 runs from the conserved cysteine through the conserved F or W. D genes are given only for firm matches. Not all rows give a size; the values are once, few, many and, for expanded clones, a class.

many	NA	TRBV30	TRBJ1-2	CAWGYRSSIYGYTF	TGTGCCTGGGGATACAGGAGCTCAATCTATGGCTACACCTTC
many	TRBD2	TRBV5-6	TRBJ2-1	CASSLDTSGSSYNEQFF	TGTGCCAGCAGCTTGGATACTAGCGGGAGCTCCTACAATGAGCAGTTCTTC
NA	TRBD1	TRBV5-1	TRBJ2-7	CASSGTTGGASYEQYF	TGCGCCAGCAGCGGAACGACAGGGGGAGCCTCCTACGAGCAGTACTTC
NA	NA	TRBV20-1	TRBJ2-1	CSAPRLVGGHEQFF	TGCAGTGCCCCCCGGCTGGTTGGGGGGCATGAGCAGTTCTTC
NA	NA	TRBV6-1	TRBJ2-7	CASRGVFQRDEQYF	TGTGCCAGCAGAGGGGTTTTTCAACGGGACGAGCAGTACTTC
few	TRBD2	TRBV10-3	TRBJ2-2	CAIGVGTTRKRTGELFF	TGTGCCATCGGAGTAGGGACTACCCGAAAACGGACCGGGGAGCTGTTTTTT
many	NA	TRBV20-1	TRBJ2-5	CSAFRQLFRETQYF	TGCAGTGCCTTCCGACAGTTATTCAGGGAGACCCAGTACTTC
NA	TRBD1	TRBV4-1	TRBJ1-1	CASSLSPGQYEAFF	TGCGCCAGCAGCCTTTCACCGGGACAGTATGAGGCTTTCTTT
many	NA	TRBV15	TRBJ1-6	CATSRAVRPPLHF	TGTGCCACCAGCAGAGCGGTTCGTCCACCCCTCCACTTT
many	NA	TRBV30	TRBJ2-5	CAWTHVGVLQETQYF	TGTGCCTGGACCCATGTGGGGGTTCTCCAAGAGACCCAGTACTTC
many	TRBD1	TRBV28	TRBJ2-5	CASSDRTGQETQYF	TGTGCCAGCAGCGATCGGACAGGACAAGAGACCCAGTACTTC
NA	TRBD1	TRBV2	TRBJ2-1	CASKIQGVINEQFF	TGTGCCAGCAAGATCCAGGGGGTCATCAATGAGCAGTTCTTC
NA	NA	TRBV25-1	TRBJ2-7	CASSQWYDTHEQYF	TGTGCCAGCAGCCAATGGTACGACACTCACGAGCAGTACTTC
NA	TRBD2	TRBV19	TRBJ2-1	CASSILAGAAYNEQFF	TGTGCCAGTAGTATACTAGCGGGGGCTGCCTACAATGAGCAGTTCTTC
NA	TRBD2	TRBV24-1	TRBJ2-1	CATRSTSANSYNEQFF	TGTGCCACCAGAAGTACTAGCGCCAACTCCTACAATGAGCAGTTCTTC
NA	NA	TRBV7-9	TRBJ2-7	CASSLERQGYEQYF	TGTGCCAGCAGTCTCGAAAGGCAGGGCTACGAGCAGTACTTC
many	NA	TRBV2	TRBJ2-5	CASSYPPTGRETQYF	TGTGCCAGCAGTTACCCTCCGACAGGGAGGGAGACCCAGTACTTC
many	TRBD1	TRBV27	TRBJ1-5	CASSHTGDGGNQPQHF	TGTGCCAGCAGTCACACAGGGGACGGGGGCAATCAGCCCCAGCATTTT
NA	TRBD1	TRBV3-1	TRBJ2-7	CASSPLSGTDLYEQYF	TGTGCCAGCAGCCCTTTAAGTGGGACAGATCTCTACGAGCAGTACTTC
few	NA	TRBV29-1	TRBJ1-1	CSVRTALLNTEAFF	TGCAGCGTCCGGACCGCTCTCCTGAACACTGAAGCTTTCTTT
few	TRBD1	TRBV7-2	TRBJ1-5	CASSETGGHSNQPQHF	TGTGCCAGCAGCGAAACAGGGGGCCATAGCAATCAGCCCCAGCATTTT
NA	NA	TRBV4-3	TRBJ1-5	CASSYRASNQPQHF	TGCGCCAGCAGCTACAGGGCGAGCAATCAGCCCCAGCATTTT
many	NA	TRBV11-2	TRBJ2-3	CASSLVRDSDTQYF	TGTGCCAGCAGCTTAGTTCGGGACTCAGATACGCAGTATTTT
many	NA	TRBV12-3/TRBV12-4	TRBJ2-5	CASSHVTARVQETQYF	TGTGCCAGCAGCCACGTGACAGCGCGGGTCCAAGAGACCCAGTACTTC
many	TRBD2	TRBV7-9	TRBJ2-1	CASSLRREGYYNEQFF	TGTGCCAGCAGCTTAAGGCGGGAGGGATACTACAATGAGCAGTTCTTC
many	NA	TRBV7-9	TRBJ2-1	CASSLAGMGKVRNEQFF	TGTGCCAGCAGCTTAGCAGGGATGGGAAAGGTCAGAAATGAGCAGTTCTTC
NA	NA	TRBV19	TRBJ2-7	CASSRGTRGVSGNEQYF	TGTGCCAGTAGTAGGGGTACGCGGGGAGTTAGTGGAAACGAGCAGTACTTC
many	NA	TRBV7-3	TRBJ2-7	CASSLSGASYEQYF	TGCGCCAGCAGCTTGTCAGGTGCCTCCTACGAGCAGTACTTC
NA	TRBD1	TRBV5-1	TRBJ2-2	CASRPSDRVGGELFF	TGCGCCAGCAGACCGTCCGACAGGGTGGGCGGGGAGCTGTTTTTT
few	TRBD2	TRBV9	TRBJ2-7	CASSVDPGGFEQYF	TGTGCCAGCAGCGTAGATCCGGGGGGTTTCGAGCAGTACTTC
many	NA	TRBV12-3/TRBV12-4	TRBJ1-5	CASSLVGVNQPQHF	TGTGCCAGCAGTTTAGTGGGAGTCAATCAGCCCCAGCATTTT
NA	TRBD2	TRBV24-1	TRBJ2-3	CATSERTSGRATDTQYF	TGTGCCACCAGTGAGAGGACTAGCGGGAGGGCCACAGATACGCAGTATTTT
many	NA	TRBV6-1	TRBJ1-1	CASSWDITNTEAFF	TGTGCCAGCAGTTGGGACATAACGAACACTGAAGCTTTCTTT
many	NA	TRBV24-1	TRBJ2-3	CATSDLGLSGTDTQYF	TGTGCCACCAGTGATTTGGGACTTTCTGGCACAGATACGCAGTATTTT
NA	NA	TRBV6-1	TRBJ1-5	CASQNRDTLSNQPQHF	TGTGCCTCCCAGAACCGGGACACCCTTAGCAATCAGCCCCAGCATTTT
NA	NA	TRBV28	TRBJ2-1	CASSPSRGLAFSSYNEQFF	TGTGCCAGCAGTCCATCCCGGGGGCTAGCGTTTAGCTCCTACAATGAGCAGTTCTTC
NA	TRBD2	TRBV20-1	TRBJ2-7	CSARVGSGGLYEQYF	TGCAGTGCTAGAGTAGGTAGCGGGGGTCTCTACGAGCAGTACTTC
many	NA	TRBV7-9	TRBJ2-7	CASSPEFSAGEQYF	TGTGCCAGCAGCCCGGAGTTTTCGGCGGGAGAGCAGTACTTC
few	TRBD1	TRBV19	TRBJ2-1	CASSSDRGASYNEQFF	TGTGCCAGTAGTTCAGACAGGGGCGCCTCCTACAATGAGCAGTTCTTC
NA	NA	TRBV12-3/TRBV12-4	TRBJ2-3	CASRPAGGPTGTGEGDTQYF	TGTGCCAGCAGGCCCGCGGGGGGACCAACCGGGACAGGTGAAGGAGATACGCAGTATTTT
NA	NA	TRBV30	TRBJ2-7	CAWSVGLDYEQYF	TGTGCCTGGAGTGTAGGGCTCGACTACGAGCAGTACTTC
many	TRBD2	TRBV30	TRBJ2-7	CAWNRPGTSSYEQYF	TGTGCCTGGAATCGCCCCGGGACTAGTAGCTACGAGCAGTACTTC
few	NA	TRBV7-9	TRBJ2-5	CASSHNRRGPTTETQYF	TGTGCCAGCAGCCATAACAGACGAGGCCCCACCACTGAGACCCAGTACTTC
many	NA	TRBV12-3/TRBV12-4	TRBJ2-1	CASRLTGYDNEQFF	TGTGCCAGCAGACTTACTGGCTACGACAATGAGCAGTTCTTC
NA	NA	TRBV7-9	TRBJ2-7	CASSLRTKTDEQYF	TGTGCCAGCAGCTTAAGGACAAAAACGGACGAGCAGTACTTC
few	NA	TRBV5-1	TRBJ1-2	CASSDRPISGYTF	TGCGCCAGTTCCGACAGGCCAATCAGTGGCTACACCTTC